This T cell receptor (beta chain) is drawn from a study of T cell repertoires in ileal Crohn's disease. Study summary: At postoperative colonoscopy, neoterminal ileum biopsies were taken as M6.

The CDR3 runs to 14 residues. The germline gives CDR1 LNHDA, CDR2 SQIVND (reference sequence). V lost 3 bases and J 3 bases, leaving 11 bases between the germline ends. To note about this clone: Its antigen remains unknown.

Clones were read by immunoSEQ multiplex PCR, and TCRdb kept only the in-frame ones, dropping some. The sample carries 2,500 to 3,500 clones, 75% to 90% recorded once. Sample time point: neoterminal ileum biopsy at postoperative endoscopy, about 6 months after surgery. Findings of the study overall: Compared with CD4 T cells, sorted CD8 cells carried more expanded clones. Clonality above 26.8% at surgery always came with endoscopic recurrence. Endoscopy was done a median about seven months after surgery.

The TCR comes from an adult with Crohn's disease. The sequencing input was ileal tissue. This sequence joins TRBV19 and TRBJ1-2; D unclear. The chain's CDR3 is CASSMLDGDYGYTF. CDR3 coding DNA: TGTGCCAGTAGTATGCTGGACGGAGACTATGGCTACACCTTC.